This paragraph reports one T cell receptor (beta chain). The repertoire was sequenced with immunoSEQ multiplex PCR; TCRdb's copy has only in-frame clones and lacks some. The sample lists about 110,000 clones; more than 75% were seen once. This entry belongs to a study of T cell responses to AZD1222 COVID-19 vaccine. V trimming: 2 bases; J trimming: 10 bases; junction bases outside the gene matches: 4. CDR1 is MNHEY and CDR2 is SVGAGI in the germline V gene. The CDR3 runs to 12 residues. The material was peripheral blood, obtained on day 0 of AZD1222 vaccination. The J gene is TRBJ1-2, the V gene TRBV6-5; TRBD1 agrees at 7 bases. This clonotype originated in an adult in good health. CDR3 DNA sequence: TGTGCCAGCAGTTACCCAGGGGGTGACTACACCTTC. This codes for CASSYPGGDYTF.